The present TCR beta chain was sequenced within a study of OX40 agonist ivuxolimab in advanced cancers. Study overall: Patients received intravenous ivuxolimab every 2 weeks at 0.01 to 10 mg/kg. Of mixed ages from about 20 to 85 and averaging roughly 66 years, the group was just under 85% male.

Findings of the study overall: Clonal expansion was among the lowest in partial responders at 0.1-3.0 mg/kg, especially CD8+.

Of note for this clone: The antigen remains undetermined.

This CDR3 contains 14 residues. V lost 7 bases to trimming and J lost 6 bases; unmatched junction nucleotides: 9. The germline V gene encodes CDR1 MNHEY and CDR2 SVGAGI. Generated by immunoSEQ multiplex PCR, the TCRdb table keeps only in-frame clones and is missing some. The sample has about 13,000 clones, roughly 69% seen once. The sequence came from an adult with an advanced solid tumor such as melanoma, head and neck, liver or kidney cancer. The sample here was CD4+ or CD8+ T cells sorted from blood, taken in a trial of the OX40 agonist ivuxolimab. This chain connects TRBV6-5 to TRBJ2-1, with 7 bases fitting TRBD1. The CDR3 region is CASIPQGVFNEQFF. The CDR3, as DNA: TGTGCCAGCATCCCCCAGGGGGTATTCAATGAGCAGTTCTTC.